This is a list of T cell receptor beta chains from one sample in a study of blood T cell repertoires in COVID-19. TCRdb keeps only in-frame clones here, not all; method: immunoSEQ multiplex PCR. In the table there are some 60,000 clones, roughly 90% of which are singletons. The sequenced sample was peripheral blood. These receptors all stem from a man in his fifties or sixties with acute or convalescent COVID-19. Both conserved end residues are trimmed from each CDR3. The D gene is left open where the match is weak. Expanded clones are given a class, and other clones once, few, many or no size at all.

d_gene: TRBD2; v_gene: TRBV5-6; abundance: .; CDR3aa: ASSSGLAGYNEQF
d_gene: TRBD1; v_gene: TRBV6-5; abundance: .; CDR3aa: ASRRTGEFYEQY
d_gene: TRBD2; v_gene: TRBV5-4; abundance: .; CDR3aa: ASSTDGTSGGYTGELF
d_gene: .; v_gene: TRBV5-6; abundance: .; CDR3aa: ASALRGHEKLF
d_gene: .; v_gene: TRBV19; abundance: .; CDR3aa: ASGDGYT
d_gene: TRBD2; v_gene: TRBV7-9; abundance: .; CDR3aa: ASSSFSGPDNEQF
d_gene: .; v_gene: TRBV4-1; abundance: few; CDR3aa: ASSQVSYSGNTIY
d_gene: .; v_gene: TRBV27; abundance: .; CDR3aa: ASMGGAPANEKLF
d_gene: TRBD1; v_gene: TRBV5-6; abundance: .; CDR3aa: ASSSTGGDREGNQPQH
d_gene: .; v_gene: TRBV19; abundance: .; CDR3aa: ASSIRETQY
d_gene: .; v_gene: TRBV9; abundance: .; CDR3aa: ASSTSRGTNEKLF
d_gene: .; v_gene: TRBV5-1; abundance: .; CDR3aa: ASSLGAGSTGELF
d_gene: TRBD2; v_gene: TRBV7-8; abundance: .; CDR3aa: ASSPGLAVTSSYEQY
d_gene: .; v_gene: TRBV5-1; abundance: .; CDR3aa: ASSREGGNSPLH
d_gene: .; v_gene: TRBV5-4; abundance: .; CDR3aa: ASSLRETQY
d_gene: .; v_gene: TRBV7-9; abundance: few; CDR3aa: ASSSGRGPTNEKLF
d_gene: .; v_gene: TRBV5-6; abundance: .; CDR3aa: ASSPDSMNTEAF
d_gene: .; v_gene: TRBV7-9; abundance: .; CDR3aa: ASSLDGAGDEKLF
d_gene: TRBD1; v_gene: TRBV7-9; abundance: .; CDR3aa: ASSDRDRGRGEQF
d_gene: .; v_gene: TRBV5-1; abundance: .; CDR3aa: ASSLGPGGQPQH
d_gene: .; v_gene: TRBV6-1; abundance: .; CDR3aa: ASSGGRGARGDYGYT
d_gene: .; v_gene: TRBV5-6; abundance: .; CDR3aa: ASSLGRGAQTNTIY
d_gene: .; v_gene: TRBV19; abundance: few; CDR3aa: ASSSWGDVSNQPQH
d_gene: TRBD1; v_gene: TRBV19; abundance: many; CDR3aa: ASSILPDRSSYNSPLH
d_gene: .; v_gene: TRBV19; abundance: once; CDR3aa: ASSPPGRTEAF
d_gene: .; v_gene: TRBV27; abundance: once; CDR3aa: ASAILTLGAAPTDTQY
d_gene: .; v_gene: TRBV5-6; abundance: .; CDR3aa: ASRTGWADTQY
d_gene: .; v_gene: TRBV4-1; abundance: .; CDR3aa: ASSQEPGSNSPLH
d_gene: TRBD1; v_gene: TRBV5-1; abundance: .; CDR3aa: ASSWTGGGDEQY
d_gene: .; v_gene: TRBV5-4; abundance: .; CDR3aa: ASTPQGGGRNIQY
d_gene: .; v_gene: TRBV6-5; abundance: .; CDR3aa: ASRSPEGSGNTIY
d_gene: .; v_gene: TRBV5-1; abundance: .; CDR3aa: ASSLAENTEAF
d_gene: .; v_gene: TRBV6-6; abundance: .; CDR3aa: ASGGGYGYT
d_gene: .; v_gene: TRBV6-1; abundance: .; CDR3aa: ASSEVGSSYNSPLH
d_gene: TRBD1; v_gene: TRBV14; abundance: once; CDR3aa: ASSHLQGGEQF